A selection of T cell receptor beta chains follows, all from one sample in a study of shared clonotypes between healthy human individuals. Some clones are missing from TCRdb's copy, which holds only in-frame ones; the method was immunoSEQ multiplex PCR. Of 2 million to 3 million clones detected, approximately 90% appear once; the ten largest clones hold under 0.15%. Specimen: naive CD4+ T cells sorted from blood. All receptors come from a man aged 18 to 30 in good health. CDR3s include the opening cysteine and the closing phenylalanine or tryptophan. A D gene is named only where the DNA matches it firmly. The size field is filled for only some rows; it gives once, few, many or a size class.

abundance	v_gene	d_gene	j_gene	CDR3nt	CDR3aa
.	TRBV5-4	TRBD1	TRBJ1-1	TGTGCCAGCACCCGAGACAGGGGGACTGAAGCTTTCTTT	CASTRDRGTEAFF
.	TRBV5-6	TRBD1	TRBJ1-4	TGTGCCAGCAGTTACGGGACAGGGGTCAAGAATGAAAAACTGTTTTTT	CASSYGTGVKNEKLFF
.	TRBV5-4	.	TRBJ1-4	TGTGCCAGCAGCCCGGGGACTAATGAAAAACTGTTTTTT	CASSPGTNEKLFF
.	TRBV2	TRBD2	TRBJ2-5	TGTGCCAGCAGTGAAGAGCGGGGAGCCGGAGAGACCCAGTACTTC	CASSEERGAGETQYF
.	TRBV30	.	TRBJ2-7	TGTGCCTGGAGTGTACGGAAAGTCACTCTCCACTACGAGCAGTACTTC	CAWSVRKVTLHYEQYF
.	TRBV18	.	TRBJ1-3	TGTGCCAGCTTCACGGTCCTCAGCAACTCTGGAAACACCATATATTTT	CASFTVLSNSGNTIYF
.	TRBV30	.	TRBJ1-1	TGTGCCTTCCAACAGGGCAGTGCTAAAGCTTTCTTT	CAFQQGSAKAFF
few	TRBV19	TRBD1	TRBJ1-5	TGTGCCAGTAGTTGGACAGGGGCGTATAGCAATCAGCCCCAGCATTTT	CASSWTGAYSNQPQHF
.	TRBV7-9	TRBD1	TRBJ1-2	TGTGCCAGCAGCCCCCCAGCAGGGGGTTATGGCTACACCTTC	CASSPPAGGYGYTF
.	TRBV18	.	TRBJ2-7	TGTGCCAGCTCACAGGCCAGCTCCTACGAGCAGTACTTC	CASSQASSYEQYF
.	TRBV27	.	TRBJ1-5	TGTGCCAGCAGTTTATTCTCTAATGGAGGGAATCAGCCCCAGCATTTT	CASSLFSNGGNQPQHF
.	TRBV4-1	TRBD1	TRBJ1-5	TGCGCCAGCAGCCACCCGGACAGGGGGCGAACTCAGCCCCAGCATTTT	CASSHPDRGRTQPQHF
once	TRBV7-2	.	TRBJ2-3	TGTGCCAGCAGCCTAACCGGACGGCCTACACCACAAGATACGCAGTATTTT	CASSLTGRPTPQDTQYF
few	TRBV10-3	.	TRBJ1-2	TGTGCCATCAGTGAATGGCAGGAGGAGGGCTACACCTTC	CAISEWQEEGYTF
.	TRBV4-2	.	TRBJ1-5	TGTGCCAGCAGCCAAGAGGGGGACTCAATCAGCAAGCAGCCCCAGCATTTT	CASSQEGDSISKQPQHF
.	TRBV5-1	TRBD1	TRBJ1-2	TGCGCCAGCAGCTTGGAGCGGCAGGGGGATGGCTACACCTTC	CASSLERQGDGYTF
.	TRBV7-9	TRBD2	TRBJ2-3	TGTGCCAGCAGCTTCCCAGTAGCGGGAGGGCGCACAGATACGCAGTATTTT	CASSFPVAGGRTDTQYF
once	TRBV30	.	TRBJ2-3	TGTGCCTGGACGTCTGGAATACGGGGGACCACAGATACGCAGTATTTT	CAWTSGIRGTTDTQYF
.	TRBV2	.	TRBJ2-7	TGTGCCAGCAGTGGCCTGGGAGCGACCTCCTACGAGCAGTACTTC	CASSGLGATSYEQYF
.	TRBV5-1	.	TRBJ1-6	TGCGCCAGCAGCTTGGCCTCGACCCTCCCGGATTCACCCCTCCACTTT	CASSLASTLPDSPLHF
.	TRBV10-3	.	TRBJ1-5	TGTGCCATCAGGCAGGGTATCAATCAGCCCCAGCATTTT	CAIRQGINQPQHF
.	TRBV28	.	TRBJ1-5	TGTGCCAGCAGTTTTCCCCAGTTCCAGCCCCAGCATTTT	CASSFPQFQPQHF
.	TRBV7-3	TRBD2	TRBJ2-1	TGTGCCAGCAGCCGTCGGACTAGCGGGGGTGGTGAGCAGTTCTTC	CASSRRTSGGGEQFF
once	TRBV4-3	TRBD2	TRBJ2-3	TGCGCCAGCGGGGAACTAGCGGGAGGTGTAGATACGCAGTATTTT	CASGELAGGVDTQYF
.	TRBV6-6	TRBD1	TRBJ2-2	TGTGCCAGCAGTAGGGACAGGTCCACCGGGGAGCTGTTTTTT	CASSRDRSTGELFF
.	TRBV2	.	TRBJ1-5	TGTGCCAGCAGTGAGGAGGGAGGCAATCAGCCCCAGCATTTT	CASSEEGGNQPQHF
few	TRBV19	.	TRBJ2-6	TGTGCCAGTAGGTACTCTGGGGCCAACGTCCTGACTTTC	CASRYSGANVLTF